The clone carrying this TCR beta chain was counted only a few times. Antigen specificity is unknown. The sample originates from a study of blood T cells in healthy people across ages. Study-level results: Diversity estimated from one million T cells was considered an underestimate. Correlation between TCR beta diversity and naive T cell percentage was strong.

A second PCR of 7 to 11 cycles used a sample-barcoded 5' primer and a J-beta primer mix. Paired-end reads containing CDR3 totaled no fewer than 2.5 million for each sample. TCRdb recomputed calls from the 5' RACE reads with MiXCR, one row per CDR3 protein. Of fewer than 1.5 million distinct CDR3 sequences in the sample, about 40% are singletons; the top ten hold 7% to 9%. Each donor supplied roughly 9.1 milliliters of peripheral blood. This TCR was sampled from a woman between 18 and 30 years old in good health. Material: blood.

CDR3 sequence reads: CASSLTQTIPRAEQYF. The CDR3 nucleotides are TGTGCCAGCAGTTTAACACAGACAATCCCAAGGGCCGAGCAGTACTTC. This chain joins TRBV28 and TRBJ2-7; D not certain. The CDR3 is made up of 16 amino acids. The germline V gene encodes CDR1 MDHEN and CDR2 SYDVKM. V shed 2 bases and J shed 6 bases, with 20 bases lying between them.